Below are 8 T cell receptor beta chains sequenced from a single sample in a study of T-cell reconstitution after alpha-beta-depleted transplantation in children. The library targeted TCRbeta and was prepared with unique molecular identifiers. TCRdb fed the PCR reads into MiXCR, producing one record per CDR3 protein. The sample lists around 670,000 distinct CDR3 sequences, around 13% seen once, with 0.79% in the top ten. The sequencing used PBMCs, collected before TCRalphabeta/CD19-depleted stem cell transplant. These receptors all stem from a girl aged 2 to 9 with congenital amegakaryocytic thrombocytopenia, due to receive a stem cell transplant.

The chain employs TRBV20-1 and TRBJ2-1; TRBD2 agrees at 10 bases. Trimming cost V 3 bases and J 9 bases; bases outside gene matches: 26. CDR3 length: 20 residues. Germline V lookup: CDR1 DFQATT, CDR2 SNEGSKA (reference sequence). CDR3 nucleotide sequence: TGCAGTGCTAGCCCCCCCCCTGTGATGTGGTCACTAGCGGGATGGGTTGAGCAGTTCTTC. Protein: CSASPPPVMWSLAGWVEQFF.

This clonotype was recorded a few times. The chain is built from TRBV12-3 or TRBV12-4 and TRBJ1-3, with D possibly matching TRBD1 (5 bases). Trimming cost V 4 bases and J 0 bases, with 7 bases left between them. This CDR3 has 14 residues. This CDR3 is CASSWGGSGNTIYF. The CDR3 bases are TGTGCCAGCAGTTGGGGGGGCTCTGGAAACACCATATATTTT.

This clonotype was seen many times. This chain links TRBV9 with TRBJ2-1; 7 bases map to TRBD1. The CDR3 spans 13 residues. CDR1 and CDR2 (germline): SGDLS, YYNGEE. Trimming took 4 bases from V and 5 from J; bases not matched to a gene: 3. The CDR3 sequence: CASSSTGHNEQFF. The CDR3 bases are TGTGCCAGCAGCTCGACAGGGCACAATGAGCAGTTCTTC.

At least ten counts were recorded for this clonotype. The chain recombines TRBV5-1 with TRBJ2-3; the D gene is possibly TRBD2 (5 bases). The germline V gene has CDR1 SGHRS and CDR2 YFSETQ. CDR3 length equals 14 residues. The V end was cut by 7 bases, the J end by 3 bases, with 15 bases between. CDR3 protein: CASGKEGRTDTQYF. CDR3 coding DNA: TGCGCCAGCGGGAAAGAGGGAAGAACAGATACGCAGTATTTT.

This clonotype was seen many times. V and J are TRBV24-1 and TRBJ2-2, with a tentative D call TRBD1 (6 bases). This CDR3 comprises 17 residues. Trimming left V 3 bases short and J 7 bases short, with 20 bases between. The germline V gene encodes CDR1 KGHDR and CDR2 SFDVKD. The CDR3 bases are TGTGCCACCAGTGATGCCCGGGACAACCAACGGATCGGGGAGCTGTTTTTT. It translates to CATSDARDNQRIGELFF.

The table lists this clonotype with many counts. The rearrangement uses TRBV20-1 and TRBJ2-3; a weak D match, TRBD1 (6 bases). Trimming removed 3 bases at V and 2 bases at J, with 12 bases between. CDR3 length: 14 amino acids. Per the germline V gene, CDR1 is DFQATT and CDR2 is SNEGSKA (reference sequence). CDR3 bases: TGCAGTGCTAGGAGGGGGACGGACACAGATACGCAGTATTTT. Translation: CSARRGTDTDTQYF.

This clonotype was recorded at least ten times. The chain has TRBV4-1 and TRBJ2-1; 10 nucleotides agree with TRBD2. V shed 6 bases, J shed 10 bases, and the junction held 15 bases outside the gene matches. Germline values: CDR1 MGHRA, CDR2 YSYEKL. This CDR3 spans 16 amino acids. The CDR3 region has the DNA TGCGCCAGCAGATCCTGGACTAGCGGACGGATGGACGAGCAGTTCTTC. Protein sequence: CASRSWTSGRMDEQFF.

Ten or more counts support this clonotype. The genes are TRBV4-1 and TRBJ2-7, with 7 positions matching TRBD2. J gave up 0 bases and V 0 bases, and 2 bases lay outside the gene matches. This CDR3 comprises 15 residues. Germline-derived CDR1 and CDR2 are MGHRA and YSYEKL. The CDR3: CASSQDPGGSYEQYF. In DNA form, the CDR3 reads TGCGCCAGCAGCCAAGACCCGGGGGGCTCCTACGAGCAGTACTTC.